This T cell receptor beta chain was retrieved from a study of cytomegalovirus exposure and HLA in healthy donors. 13 Jbeta primers and 60 Vbeta primers were used for the PCR. The data were produced by immunoSEQ multiplex PCR, yet TCRdb's version contains in-frame clones alone and is incomplete. Seen here are 85,000 to 130,000 clones, roughly 80% observed once, and the top ten hold roughly 3.9%. There are 12 residues in the CDR3. Deletions cut 2 bases from V and 5 bases from J, with 4 bases between. Germline V lookup: CDR1 SGHTA, CDR2 FQGNSA. V is TRBV7-2 and J is TRBJ2-1; the D is unclear. The specimen was PBMCs. The clonotype comes from a man in his sixties in good health and CMV-seronegative. The CDR3 spells CASSLTDNEQFF. The CDR3 nucleotides are TGTGCCAGCAGCTTAACAGACAATGAGCAGTTCTTC.